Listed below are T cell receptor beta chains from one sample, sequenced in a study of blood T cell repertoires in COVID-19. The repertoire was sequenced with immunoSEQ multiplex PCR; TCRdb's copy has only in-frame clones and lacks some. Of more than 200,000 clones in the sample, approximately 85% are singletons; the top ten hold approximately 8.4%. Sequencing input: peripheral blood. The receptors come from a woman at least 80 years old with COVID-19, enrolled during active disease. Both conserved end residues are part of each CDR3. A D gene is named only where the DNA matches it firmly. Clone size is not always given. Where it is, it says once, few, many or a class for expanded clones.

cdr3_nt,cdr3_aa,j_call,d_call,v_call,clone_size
TGTGCCACCAGTGACTCAGGGAGGGGAGAGACCCAGTACTTC,CATSDSGRGETQYF,TRBJ2-5,TRBD2,TRBV24-1,once
TGTGCCACCAGCATTCAGGGGTCTCAGCCCCAGCATTTT,CATSIQGSQPQHF,TRBJ1-5,-,TRBV15,-
TGCGCCAGCAATGACAACTCCTACAATGAGCAGTTCTTC,CASNDNSYNEQFF,TRBJ2-1,-,TRBV5-1,-
TGTGCTAGCAGCCCTACAGGGGCAGGGAAAAGTAATGAGCAGTTCTTC,CASSPTGAGKSNEQFF,TRBJ2-1,TRBD1,TRBV7-7,once
TGCGCCAGCAGCTTGGCAATCAGGTCCGGGGCCAACGTCCTGACTTTC,CASSLAIRSGANVLTF,TRBJ2-6,-,TRBV5-1,-
TGTGCCTGGAGTCAAGGGCAGGGTGTCACTGAAGCTTTCTTT,CAWSQGQGVTEAFF,TRBJ1-1,-,TRBV30,-
TGTGCCAGCTCACCAACGGGCGGGGGTGAGGCTTTCTTT,CASSPTGGGEAFF,TRBJ1-1,-,TRBV18,-
TGTGCCAGCAGCGTAAGACAGGATTCACCCCTCCACTTT,CASSVRQDSPLHF,TRBJ1-6,-,TRBV14,once
TGTGCCAGCAGTCTGGACCACCCCGGTACAGGTGAAAAACTGTTTTTT,CASSLDHPGTGEKLFF,TRBJ1-4,-,TRBV6-2/TRBV6-3,-
TGTGCCAGCAGCCAGGGCAGGGATGGCTACACCTTC,CASSQGRDGYTF,TRBJ1-2,-,TRBV7-6,-
TGCGCCAGCGGGCGCGGGGGGGGCAAGAACACTGAAGCTTTCTTT,CASGRGGGKNTEAFF,TRBJ1-1,-,TRBV5-1,-
TGCAGTGCTAGTGATCCGTTCGCTGGGGCCAACGTCCTGACTTTC,CSASDPFAGANVLTF,TRBJ2-6,-,TRBV20-1,-
TGCGCCAGCAGCTTGGGAGTTAGCGGGGCTAGCACAGATACGCAGTATTTT,CASSLGVSGASTDTQYF,TRBJ2-3,TRBD2,TRBV5-1,-